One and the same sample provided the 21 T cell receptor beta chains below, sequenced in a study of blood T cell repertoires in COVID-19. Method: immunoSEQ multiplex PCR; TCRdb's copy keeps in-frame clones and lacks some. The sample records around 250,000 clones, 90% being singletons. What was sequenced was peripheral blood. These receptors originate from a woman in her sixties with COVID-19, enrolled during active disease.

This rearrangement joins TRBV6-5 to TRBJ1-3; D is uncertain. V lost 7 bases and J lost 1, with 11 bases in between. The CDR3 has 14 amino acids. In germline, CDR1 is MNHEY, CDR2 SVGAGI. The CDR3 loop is CASTVVQSGNTIYF. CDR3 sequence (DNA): TGTGCCAGCACAGTCGTACAGTCTGGAAACACCATATATTTT.

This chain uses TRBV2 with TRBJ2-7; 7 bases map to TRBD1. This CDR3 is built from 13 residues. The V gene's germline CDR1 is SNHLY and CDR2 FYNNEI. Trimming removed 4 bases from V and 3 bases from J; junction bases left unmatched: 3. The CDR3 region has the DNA TGTGCCAGCAGTGGAAACAGGGGCTACGAGCAGTACTTC. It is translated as CASSGNRGYEQYF. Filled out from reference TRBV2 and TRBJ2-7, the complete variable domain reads EPEVTQTPSHQVTQMGQEVILRCVPISNHLYFYWYRQILGQKVEFLVSFYNNEISEKSEIFDDQFSVERPDGSNFTLKIRSTKLEDSAMYFCASSGNRGYEQYFGPGTRLTVT.

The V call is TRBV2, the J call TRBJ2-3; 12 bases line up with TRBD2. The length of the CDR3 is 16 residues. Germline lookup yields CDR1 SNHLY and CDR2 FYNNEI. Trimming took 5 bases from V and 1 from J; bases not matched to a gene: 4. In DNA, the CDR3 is TGTGCCAGCAGTTCGGGACTAGCGGGCGGCACAGATACGCAGTATTTT. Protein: CASSSGLAGGTDTQYF.

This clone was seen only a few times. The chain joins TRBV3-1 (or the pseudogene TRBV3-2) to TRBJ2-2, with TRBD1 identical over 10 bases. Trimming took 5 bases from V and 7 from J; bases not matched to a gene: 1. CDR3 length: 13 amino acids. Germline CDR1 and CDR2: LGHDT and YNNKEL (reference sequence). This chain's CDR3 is CASSGTGDGELFF. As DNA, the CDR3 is TGTGCCAGCAGCGGGACAGGGGACGGGGAGCTGTTTTTT.

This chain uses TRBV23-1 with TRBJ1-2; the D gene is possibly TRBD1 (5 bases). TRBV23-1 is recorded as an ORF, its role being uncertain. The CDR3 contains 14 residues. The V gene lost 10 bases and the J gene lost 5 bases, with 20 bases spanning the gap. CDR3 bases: TGCGCCAACAGAGCGGGACCTCGCTTTTATGGCTACACCTTC. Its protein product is CANRAGPRFYGYTF.

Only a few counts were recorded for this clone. In nucleotides, the CDR3 is TGTGCCAGTAGTGAGGTCGAAAACACCATATATTTT. Protein sequence: CASSEVENTIYF. This chain uses TRBV19 with TRBJ1-3; no clear D. Trimming shortened V by 5 bases and J by 6 bases, and 8 bases separated the two germline ends. The CDR3 runs 12 residues. Germline V lookup: CDR1 LNHDA, CDR2 SQIVND (reference sequence). Based on the CDR3 plus reference TRBV19 and TRBJ1-3, the full variable domain is DGGITQSPKYLFRKEGQNVTLSCEQNLNHDAMYWYRQDPGQGLRLIYYSQIVNDFQKGDIAEGYSVSREKKESFPLTVTSAQKNPTAFYLCASSEVENTIYFGEGSWLTVV.

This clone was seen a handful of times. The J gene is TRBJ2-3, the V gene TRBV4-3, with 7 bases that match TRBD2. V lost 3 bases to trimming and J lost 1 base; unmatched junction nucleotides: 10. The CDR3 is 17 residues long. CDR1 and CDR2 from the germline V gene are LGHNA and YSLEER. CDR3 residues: CASSQETGLAGTDTQYF. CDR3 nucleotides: TGCGCCAGCAGCCAGGAGACGGGGCTAGCGGGCACAGATACGCAGTATTTT.

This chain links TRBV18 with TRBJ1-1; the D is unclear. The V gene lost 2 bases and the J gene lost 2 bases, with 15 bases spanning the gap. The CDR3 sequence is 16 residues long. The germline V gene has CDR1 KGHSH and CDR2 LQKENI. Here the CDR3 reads CASSPRSGRGNTEAFF. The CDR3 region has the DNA TGTGCCAGCTCACCAAGGTCCGGGAGAGGCAACACTGAAGCTTTCTTT.

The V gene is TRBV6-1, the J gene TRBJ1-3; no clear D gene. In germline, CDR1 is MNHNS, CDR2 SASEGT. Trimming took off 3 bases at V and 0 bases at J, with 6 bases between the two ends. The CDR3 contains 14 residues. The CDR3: CASSDGLSGNTIYF. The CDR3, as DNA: TGTGCCAGCAGTGATGGGCTCTCTGGAAACACCATATATTTT.

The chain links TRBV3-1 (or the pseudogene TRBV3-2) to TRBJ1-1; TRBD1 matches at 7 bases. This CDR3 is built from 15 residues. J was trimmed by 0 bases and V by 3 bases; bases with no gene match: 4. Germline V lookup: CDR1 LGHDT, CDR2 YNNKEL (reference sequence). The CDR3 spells CASSHRQGVNTEAFF. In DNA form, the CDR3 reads TGTGCCAGCAGCCACCGACAGGGAGTGAACACTGAAGCTTTCTTT.

The CDR3 DNA is TGTGCCAGCAGCACGAGGACAGGGGGAGAGACCCAGTACTTC. Residues: CASSTRTGGETQYF. The rearrangement joins TRBV5-4 to TRBJ2-5, with 10 bases lining up with TRBD1. CDR3 length: 14 amino acids. CDR1 SGHNT and CDR2 YYREEE come from the germline V gene (reference sequence). V was pared by 4 bases and J by 4 bases, with 4 bases of the junction left unmatched. Together with reference TRBV5-4 and TRBJ2-5, the CDR3 gives the full variable domain: ETGVTQSPTHLIKTRGQQVTLRCSSQSGHNTVSWYQQALGQGPQFIFQYYREEENGRGNFPPRFSGLQFPNYSSELNVNALELDDSALYLCASSTRTGGETQYFGPGTRLLVL.

Here the CDR3 reads CASSGDSLPNQPQHF. CDR3 nucleotide sequence: TGTGCCAGCAGTGGGGACAGCCTTCCAAATCAGCCCCAGCATTTT. V usage is TRBV2 and J usage is TRBJ1-5; 7 bases match TRBD1. This CDR3 region has 15 residues. The germline CDR1 and CDR2 sequences are SNHLY and FYNNEI. The ends lost 4 bases at V and 4 bases at J; junction bases unmatched: 7. The variable domain in full, completed from reference TRBV2 and TRBJ1-5, reads EPEVTQTPSHQVTQMGQEVILRCVPISNHLYFYWYRQILGQKVEFLVSFYNNEISEKSEIFDDQFSVERPDGSNFTLKIRSTKLEDSAMYFCASSGDSLPNQPQHFGDGTRLSIL.

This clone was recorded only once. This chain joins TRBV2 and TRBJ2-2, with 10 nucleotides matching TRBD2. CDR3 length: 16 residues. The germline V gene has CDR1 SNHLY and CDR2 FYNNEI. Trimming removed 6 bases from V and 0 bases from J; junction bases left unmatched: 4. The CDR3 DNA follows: TGTGCCAGCAGCGATAGCGGGGGGCCGAACACCGGGGAGCTGTTTTTT. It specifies CASSDSGGPNTGELFF. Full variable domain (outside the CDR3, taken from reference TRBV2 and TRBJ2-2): EPEVTQTPSHQVTQMGQEVILRCVPISNHLYFYWYRQILGQKVEFLVSFYNNEISEKSEIFDDQFSVERPDGSNFTLKIRSTKLEDSAMYFCASSDSGGPNTGELFFGEGSRLTVL.

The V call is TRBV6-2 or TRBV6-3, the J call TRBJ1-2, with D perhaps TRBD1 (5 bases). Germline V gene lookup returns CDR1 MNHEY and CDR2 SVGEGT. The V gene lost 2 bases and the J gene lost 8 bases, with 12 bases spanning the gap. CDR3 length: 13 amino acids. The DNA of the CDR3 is TGTGCCAGCAGTTACGCCAGGGAAAAGGGCTACACCTTC. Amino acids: CASSYAREKGYTF.

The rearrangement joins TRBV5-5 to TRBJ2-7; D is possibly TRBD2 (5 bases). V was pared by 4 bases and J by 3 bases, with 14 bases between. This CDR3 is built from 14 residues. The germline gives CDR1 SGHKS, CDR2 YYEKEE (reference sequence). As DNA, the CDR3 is TGTGCCAGCAGCGGGGAATTCGGGATCTACGAGCAGTACTTC. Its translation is CASSGEFGIYEQYF.

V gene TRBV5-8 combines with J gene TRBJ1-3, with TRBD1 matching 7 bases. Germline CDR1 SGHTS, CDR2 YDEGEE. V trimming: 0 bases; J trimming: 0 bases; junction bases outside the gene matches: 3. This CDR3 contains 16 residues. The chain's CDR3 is CASSLAGGISGNTIYF. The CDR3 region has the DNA TGTGCCAGCAGCTTGGCAGGGGGAATCTCTGGAAACACCATATATTTT.

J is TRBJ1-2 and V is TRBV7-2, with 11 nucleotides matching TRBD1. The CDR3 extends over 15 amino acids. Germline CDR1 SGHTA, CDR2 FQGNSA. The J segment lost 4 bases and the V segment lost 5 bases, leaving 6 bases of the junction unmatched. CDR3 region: CASSPRTGGAYGYTF. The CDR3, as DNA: TGTGCCAGCAGCCCTCGGACAGGGGGCGCCTATGGCTACACCTTC.

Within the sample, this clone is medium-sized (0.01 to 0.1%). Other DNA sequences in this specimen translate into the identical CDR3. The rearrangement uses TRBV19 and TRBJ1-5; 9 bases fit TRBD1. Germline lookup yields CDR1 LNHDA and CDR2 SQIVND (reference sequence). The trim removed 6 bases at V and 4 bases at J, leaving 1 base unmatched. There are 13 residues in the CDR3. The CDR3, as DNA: TGTGCCAGTAGCGGGACAGGGAATCAGCCCCAGCATTTT. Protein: CASSGTGNQPQHF. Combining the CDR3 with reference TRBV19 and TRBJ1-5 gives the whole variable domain DGGITQSPKYLFRKEGQNVTLSCEQNLNHDAMYWYRQDPGQGLRLIYYSQIVNDFQKGDIAEGYSVSREKKESFPLTVTSAQKNPTAFYLCASSGTGNQPQHFGDGTRLSIL.

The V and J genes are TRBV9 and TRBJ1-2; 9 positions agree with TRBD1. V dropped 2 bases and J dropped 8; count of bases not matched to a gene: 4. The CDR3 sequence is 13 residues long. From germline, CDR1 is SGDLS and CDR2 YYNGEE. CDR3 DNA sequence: TGTGCCAGCAGCGTGGGACAGGGTCGAGGCTACACCTTC. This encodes CASSVGQGRGYTF.

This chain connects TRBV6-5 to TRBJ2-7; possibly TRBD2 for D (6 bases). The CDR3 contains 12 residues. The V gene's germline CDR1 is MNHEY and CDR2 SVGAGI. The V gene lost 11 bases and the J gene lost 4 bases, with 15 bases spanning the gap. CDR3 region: CAGGTDPYEQYF. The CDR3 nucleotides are TGTGCCGGAGGGACCGATCCATACGAGCAGTACTTC.

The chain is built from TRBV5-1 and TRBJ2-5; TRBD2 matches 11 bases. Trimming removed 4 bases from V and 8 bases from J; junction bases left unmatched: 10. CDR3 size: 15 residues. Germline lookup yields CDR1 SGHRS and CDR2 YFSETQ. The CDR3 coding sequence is TGCGCCAGCAGCCAAACGACTAGCGGGGTAAACACCCAGTACTTC. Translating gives CASSQTTSGVNTQYF. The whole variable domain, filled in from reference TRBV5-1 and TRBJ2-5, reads KAGVTQTPRYLIKTRGQQVTLSCSPISGHRSVSWYQQTPGQGLQFLFEYFSETQRNKGNFPGRFSGRQFSNSRSEMNVSTLELGDSALYLCASSQTTSGVNTQYFGPGTRLLVL.